This paragraph covers one T cell receptor beta chain sequence. It has no known antigen specificity. No much larger clone exists at a distance of one base, and base qualities are not known. This sample stems from a study of response to subunit inactivated influenza vaccine listed by TCRdb under 2018. General notes on the study: The study used deep quantitative T cell receptor repertoire profiling to track responses to a trivalent subunit inactivated influenza vaccine.

General study outcomes and caveats: The authors suggested that each seasonal influenza vaccination may recruit only a limited number of new T cells.

Inclusive of the bounding cysteine and phenylalanine, the CDR3 is 14 residues long. Only the CDR3 region is kept as DNA, spanning 42 bases read in frame from base 1. For CDR1 and CDR2, the germline V gene lists MNHEY and SVGAGI. The junction carries 11 bases between V and J, which are trimmed by 0 bases and 5 bases respectively. The library was built by means of RT-PCR. The instrument given in TCRdb is Illumina HiSeq 2500. TCRdb itself trimmed the public reads at Q25 with fastp, ran MiXCR and retained productive beta chains. Identical CDR3 proteins give one entry, which carries the most common genes and DNA. The sample data list more than 450,000 distinct CDR3 sequences, and around 11% of these were observed just once. The ten largest account for 11% of the sample. This sample also belongs to another study, concerning T cells expressing NK-cell markers. From that second study: 5'RACE template switching, by which a universal primer site and unique molecular identifiers were added, was used to make TCR beta cDNA libraries. Three sorted T-cell subsets (CD3+CD56+NKG2C+, CD3+CD56+NKG2C- and CD3+CD56-NKG2C+) from fewer than 10 donors had their TCR beta-chain repertoires profiled. Among the eight sequenced donors, only one was HCMV-seronegative, while the other seven were HCMV-seropositive. To restrict sorting to alphabetaTCR-expressing T cells, an anti-gammadeltaTCR antibody was added in several experiments. For over five donors, the dominant CD3+CD56+NKG2C+ clonotypes were among the top 10 CD8+ clonotypes and accounted for about 1.0-7.5% of CD8+ T cells. Those dominant clonotypes were again the most abundant among CD3+CD56-NKG2C+ cells in a few donors, at about 28.3-65%. It remained unclear whether the expanded NKG2C-expressing T cell clones were specific for HCMV antigens. The study sequenced eight donors, all healthy volunteers chosen at random: three men and five women. To determine HCMV serostatus, a commercial ELISA kit was used to detect HCMV-specific IgG in serum. Peripheral blood mononuclear cells were isolated from blood by Ficoll density gradient centrifugation. For roughly 6 donors, bulk peripheral blood T-cell repertoires were also sequenced from unsorted PBMC. cDNA synthesis was primed from the TCR beta constant segment and was followed by two successive PCR amplification steps. Sequencing of the libraries produced 2 x 150 bp reads on Illumina HiSeq 2000/2500, MiSeq or NextSeq. Reads were demultiplexed and grouped by UMI with MIGEC, and clonotypes were assembled and quantified with MiTCR. Only TCR cDNA sequences supported by at least two reads were kept to exclude erroneous sequences. Downstream repertoire analysis used the tcR package, and clonotypes were matched across fractions by CDR3 nucleotide sequence plus V segment. VDJmatch was used to annotate antigen specificity against VDJdb, with one amino acid substitution in CDR3 allowed.

The rearranged segments are TRBV6-5 and TRBJ2-7; no D gene is confidently identified. Sequences were derived from PBMCs from blood, sampled on the day of vaccination. The sequence was obtained from a middle-aged man who received an inactivated influenza vaccine. Donor details come from another sample of the same person, matched by shared clones. The DNA sequence is TGTGCCAGCAGTTACTCGGGGTCAGCCCACGAGCAGTACTTC. This is translated as CASSYSGSAHEQYF.